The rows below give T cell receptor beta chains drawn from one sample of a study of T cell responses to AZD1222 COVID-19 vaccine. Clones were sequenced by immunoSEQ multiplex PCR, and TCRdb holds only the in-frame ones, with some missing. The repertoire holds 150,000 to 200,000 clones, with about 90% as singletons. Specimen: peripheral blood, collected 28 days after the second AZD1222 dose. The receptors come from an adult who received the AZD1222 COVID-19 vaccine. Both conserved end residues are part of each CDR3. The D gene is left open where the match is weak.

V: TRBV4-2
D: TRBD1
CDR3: CASSQDLGQGRLGYGYTF

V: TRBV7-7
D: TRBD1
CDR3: CASSPTGANTGELFF

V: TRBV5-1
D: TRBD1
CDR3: CASSSAGTGRRVFDEQYF

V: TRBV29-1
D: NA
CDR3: CSVEDQNEQFF

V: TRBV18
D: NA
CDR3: CASSSTGRSNYGYTF

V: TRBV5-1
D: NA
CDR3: CASSSGDSYEQYF

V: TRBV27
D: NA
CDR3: CASSLSGGRYNEQFF

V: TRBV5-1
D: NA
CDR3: CASSLGDSYNEQFF

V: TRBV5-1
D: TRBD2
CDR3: CASSAGLTSGLSSYEQYF

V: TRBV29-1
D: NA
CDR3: CSARTEGNQPQHF

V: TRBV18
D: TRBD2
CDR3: CASSLSFPLESGGPEETQYF

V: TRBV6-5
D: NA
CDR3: CASSPWDGDYEQYF

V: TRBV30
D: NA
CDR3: CARGGRPEKLFF

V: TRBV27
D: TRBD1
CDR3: CASSLFHLQGAPNTEAFF

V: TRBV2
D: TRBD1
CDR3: CASRSTGDPYNEQFF

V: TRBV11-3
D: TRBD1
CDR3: CASSLQGGTEAFF

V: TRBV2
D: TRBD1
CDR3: CASRTGDLYGYTF

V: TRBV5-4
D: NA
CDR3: CASSLAGYGYTF

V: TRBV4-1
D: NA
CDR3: CASSQERRYTSTDTQYF

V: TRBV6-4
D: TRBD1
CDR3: CASSETGGSYGYTF

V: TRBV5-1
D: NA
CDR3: CASSADGLTDTQYF

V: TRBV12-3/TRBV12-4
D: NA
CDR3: CASSTVTPVAFF

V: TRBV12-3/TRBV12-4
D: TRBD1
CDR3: CASSRQGGTEAFF

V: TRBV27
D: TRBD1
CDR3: CASSFSGTGSGNTIYF

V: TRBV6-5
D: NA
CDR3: CASSTGTNYGYTF

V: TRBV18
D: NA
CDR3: CASSPTRNTEAFF

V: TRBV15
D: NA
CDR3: CATSRDMGEGKQPQHF

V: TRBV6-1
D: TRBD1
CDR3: CASSEKQGAAFF

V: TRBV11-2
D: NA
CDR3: CASSLAYRGLNTEAFF

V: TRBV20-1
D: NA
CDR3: CSAGFVTEAFF

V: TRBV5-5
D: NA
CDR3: CASSLTGTLTYNEQFF

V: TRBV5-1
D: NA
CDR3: CASSLSLNLNNEQFF

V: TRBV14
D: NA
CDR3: CASSQAGGLGTEAFF

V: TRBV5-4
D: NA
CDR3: CASSLAVGGYTF

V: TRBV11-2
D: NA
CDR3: CASSASNQPQHF

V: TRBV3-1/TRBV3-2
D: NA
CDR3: CASSHLDEQFF

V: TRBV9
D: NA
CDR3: CASSATGNLDTIYF

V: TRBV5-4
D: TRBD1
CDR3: CASSATGGFYTEAFF

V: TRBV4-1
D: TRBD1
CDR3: CASSQGQGTGELFF

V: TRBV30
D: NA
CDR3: CAWREGISGFEKLFF

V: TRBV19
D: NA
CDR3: CASKQPQRGTEAFF

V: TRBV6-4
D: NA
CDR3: CGGWTSNQPQHF

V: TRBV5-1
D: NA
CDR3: CASGSRADREGEQYF

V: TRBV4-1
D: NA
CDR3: CASSLVGDYGYTF

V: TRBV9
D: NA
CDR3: CASSSNDYYGYTF

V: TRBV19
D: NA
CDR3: CASSDVPHREANGYTF

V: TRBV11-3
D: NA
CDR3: CASSSGGVAGKNTGELFF

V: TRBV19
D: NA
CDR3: CASSINRFNEKLFF

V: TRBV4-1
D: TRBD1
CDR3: CASSQERQGGQPQHF

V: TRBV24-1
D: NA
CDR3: CATSDPTAAHGETQYF

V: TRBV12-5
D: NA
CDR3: CASGSPLSGNTIYF

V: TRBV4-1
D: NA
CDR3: CASSRAQRNTEAFF

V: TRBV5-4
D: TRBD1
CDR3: CASSSNRGLYNEQFF

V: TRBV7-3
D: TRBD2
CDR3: CASSPLMTSGLYNEQFF

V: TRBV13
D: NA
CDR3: CASRARGRLNYGYTF

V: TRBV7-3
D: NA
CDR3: CASSLTRQYYDYGYTF